Listed below are T cell receptor beta chains from one sample, sequenced in a study of blood T cell repertoires in COVID-19. Clones were sequenced by immunoSEQ multiplex PCR, and TCRdb holds only the in-frame ones, with some missing. The top ten clones hold 8.5% to 12% of a sample with about 370,000 clones, around 87% of them seen once. The specimen sequenced was peripheral blood. The source is a woman younger than 45 with COVID-19, enrolled during active disease. CDR3s include the opening cysteine and the closing phenylalanine or tryptophan. The D gene is left open where the match is weak. Part of the rows lack a size; the others show once, few, many or a class for expanded clones.

cdr3_aa cdr3_nt j_call v_call d_call clone_size
CAPPAGMGNQPQHF TGTGCCCCACCGGCAGGGATGGGCAATCAGCCCCAGCATTTT TRBJ1-5 TRBV5-4 NA NA
CAWTRDSYEQYF TGTGCCTGGACCAGGGACAGCTACGAGCAGTACTTC TRBJ2-7 TRBV30 TRBD1 once
CASSRGRSQETQYF TGTGCCAGCAGCAGGGGACGGTCTCAAGAGACCCAGTACTTC TRBJ2-5 TRBV28 NA NA
CASSLTGSSYEQYF TGCGCCAGCAGCCTTACAGGAAGCTCCTACGAGCAGTACTTC TRBJ2-7 TRBV4-1 NA NA
CASSLGDRGGYGYTF TGCGCCAGCAGCTTAGGGGACAGGGGTGGCTATGGCTACACCTTC TRBJ1-2 TRBV5-1 TRBD1 NA
CASSPRTGGHEQYF TGCGCCAGCAGCCCCCGGACAGGGGGCCACGAGCAGTACTTC TRBJ2-7 TRBV5-1 TRBD1 NA
CASSDRDNNEQFF TGTGCCAGCTCAGACAGGGATAACAATGAGCAGTTCTTC TRBJ2-1 TRBV6-5 TRBD1 few
CASSQDSLAVGRYF TGCGCCAGCAGCCAAGATAGCCTAGCGGTGGGGAGGTACTTC TRBJ2-7 TRBV4-3 TRBD2 NA
CASSFASGRSDTQYF TGTGCCAGCAGTTTTGCTAGCGGGAGGTCGGATACGCAGTATTTT TRBJ2-3 TRBV27 TRBD2 few
CASSSKYNEQFF TGTGCCAGCTCATCAAAATACAATGAGCAGTTCTTC TRBJ2-1 TRBV18 NA NA
CASSGGTGTDTQYF TGTGCCAGCAGCGGTGGGACAGGGACAGATACGCAGTATTTT TRBJ2-3 TRBV9 TRBD1 NA
CASSPDRQETQYF TGTGCCAGCTCACCGGACAGACAAGAGACCCAGTACTTC TRBJ2-5 TRBV18 NA NA
CASSDDSRGRGTEAFF TGCGCCAGCAGCGATGACAGCAGGGGAAGGGGCACTGAAGCTTTCTTT TRBJ1-1 TRBV5-1 NA few
CASSVRLAGTYEQYF TGTGCCAGCAGTGTGAGACTAGCGGGGACCTACGAGCAGTACTTC TRBJ2-7 TRBV2 TRBD2 NA
CASSYGRANTGELFF TGTGCCAGTTCTTATGGGAGGGCGAACACCGGGGAGCTGTTTTTT TRBJ2-2 TRBV6-5 TRBD2 NA
CAWSPDRGGQPQHF TGTGCCTGGAGCCCGGACAGGGGAGGTCAGCCCCAGCATTTT TRBJ1-5 TRBV30 TRBD1 NA
CASSRGSRGENIQYF TGTGCCAGCAGCCGCGGGTCTCGGGGGGAAAACATTCAGTACTTC TRBJ2-4 TRBV6-5 TRBD2 NA
CASSQVGVRAQLFF TGCGCCAGCAGCCAAGTGGGAGTGAGGGCACAACTGTTTTTT TRBJ1-4 TRBV4-1 NA NA
CATSDFAQPYEQYF TGTGCCACCAGTGATTTTGCACAGCCCTACGAGCAGTACTTC TRBJ2-7 TRBV24-1 NA NA
CASSLSGLPMVGDTQYF TGTGCCAGCAGCCTCTCGGGACTCCCTATGGTGGGGGATACGCAGTATTTT TRBJ2-3 TRBV14 NA NA
CASSSTGVTRYGYTF TGTGCCAGCAGTTCCACAGGGGTCACGCGGTATGGCTACACCTTC TRBJ1-2 TRBV28 TRBD1 NA
CASSLSPSGRSVTDTQYF TGTGCCAGCAGTTTATCACCTAGCGGGAGGTCCGTCACAGATACGCAGTATTTT TRBJ2-3 TRBV27 TRBD2 NA
CASTDGEGNTGELFF TGTGCCAGCACCGACGGAGAGGGGAACACCGGGGAGCTGTTTTTT TRBJ2-2 TRBV9 NA NA
CAISDAPGGAETQYF TGTGCCATCAGTGATGCCCCCGGGGGGGCGGAGACCCAGTACTTC TRBJ2-5 TRBV10-3 TRBD2 NA
CASSIDITGGQETQYF TGTGCCAGTAGTATAGATATAACAGGGGGCCAAGAGACCCAGTACTTC TRBJ2-5 TRBV19 TRBD1 NA
CASSLDGLAGSSPAYEQYF TGTGCCAGCAGCTTAGACGGGCTAGCGGGAAGCTCCCCAGCTTACGAGCAGTACTTC TRBJ2-7 TRBV7-2 TRBD2 NA
CASSSGTSGMTDTQYF TGTGCCAGCAGCTCAGGGACTAGCGGGATGACAGATACGCAGTATTTT TRBJ2-3 TRBV5-8 TRBD2 NA